This T cell receptor beta chain was recovered during a study of CD8 T cells in ankylosing spondylitis. Study results and limitations: CD8+ disease-linked clones were present at relatively low frequencies in blood. Seemingly characteristic of ankylosing spondylitis blood was a TCR beta motif consisting of roughly 8 highly homologous variants. Matched ankylosing spondylitis synovial fluid reportedly contained a significantly enriched population of disease-linked clones.

In its sample, this clonotype was seen many times. Its cognate antigen is unknown. The J segment lost 6 bases and the V segment lost 5 bases, leaving 10 bases of the junction unmatched. CDR1 and CDR2 (germline): SEHNR, FQNEAQ (reference sequence). The CDR3 sequence is 16 residues long. In making TCR beta libraries, quantitative 5'-RACE with molecular barcodes was used. TCRdb redid the calling of the 5' RACE reads with MiXCR, one entry per CDR3 protein. The sample shows 250,000 to 350,000 distinct CDR3 sequences, roughly 8% of them seen only once. The material sequenced was blood, either unsorted or a sorted T cell fraction (not recorded which). This TCR came from a male donor with ankylosing spondylitis. The genes are TRBV7-9 and TRBJ2-2; TRBD1 agrees at 9 bases. The CDR3 here is CASSPPRGQGSGELFF. CDR3 coding DNA: TGTGCCAGCAGCCCCCCCCGAGGACAGGGGTCCGGGGAGCTGTTTTTT.